The T cell receptor (beta chain) described here comes from a study of cytomegalovirus exposure and HLA in healthy donors. This clone has more than one count but fewer than ten. CDR1 and CDR2 from the germline V gene are MRHNA and SNTAGT. Trimming took off 5 bases at V and 12 bases at J, with 19 bases between the two ends. The CDR3 is 13 residues long. Primers: 60 Vbeta forward and 13 Jbeta reverse. The method was immunoSEQ multiplex PCR; TCRdb's version includes in-frame clones alone and lacks a portion of them. Here the sample spans about 88,000 clones, approximately 77% being singletons. This receptor was taken from a middle-aged woman in good health and CMV-seronegative. The chain couples TRBV6-4 to TRBJ1-1; the D gene is possibly TRBD1 (6 bases). The sequenced sample consisted of PBMCs. CDR3: CASSPNTQGEPFF. In DNA form, the CDR3 reads TGTGCCAGCAGTCCAAATACACAGGGAGAGCCTTTCTTT.